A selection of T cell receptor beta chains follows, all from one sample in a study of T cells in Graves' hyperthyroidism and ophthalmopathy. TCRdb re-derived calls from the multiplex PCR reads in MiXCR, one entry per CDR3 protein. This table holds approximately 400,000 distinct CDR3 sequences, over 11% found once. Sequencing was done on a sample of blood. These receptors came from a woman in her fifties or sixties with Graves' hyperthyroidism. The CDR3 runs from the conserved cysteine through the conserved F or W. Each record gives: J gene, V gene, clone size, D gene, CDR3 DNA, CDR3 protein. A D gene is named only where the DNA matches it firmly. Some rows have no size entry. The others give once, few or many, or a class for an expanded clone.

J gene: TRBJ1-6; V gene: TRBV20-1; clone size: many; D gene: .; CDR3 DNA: TGCAGTGCTACCGGGACTGGGAATTCACCCCTCCACTTT; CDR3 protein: CSATGTGNSPLHF
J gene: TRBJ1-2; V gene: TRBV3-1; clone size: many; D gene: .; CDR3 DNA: TGTGCCAGCAGCCAAGGGGCGGTGGGCTATGGCTACACCTTC; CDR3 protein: CASSQGAVGYGYTF
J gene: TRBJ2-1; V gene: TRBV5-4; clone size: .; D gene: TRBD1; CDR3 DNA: TGTGCCAGCAGCTTGGGAGGGCGACAGGGGTGGGATGAGCAGTTCTTC; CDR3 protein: CASSLGGRQGWDEQFF
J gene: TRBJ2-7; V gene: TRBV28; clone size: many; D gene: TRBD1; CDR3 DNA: TGTGCCAGCAGTTTACGGCAGGGGGCGCGGTACGAGCAGTACTTC; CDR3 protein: CASSLRQGARYEQYF
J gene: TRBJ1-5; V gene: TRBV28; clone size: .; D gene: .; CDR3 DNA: TGTGCCAGCAGTCCCCATCAGGGAATAGTGAGTCAGCCCCAGCATTTT; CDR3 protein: CASSPHQGIVSQPQHF
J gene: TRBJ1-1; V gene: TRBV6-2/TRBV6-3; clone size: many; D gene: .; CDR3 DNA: TGTGCCAGCAGTTACCCATCCACGAGGGGCCTGAACACTGAAGCTTTCTTT; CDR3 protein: CASSYPSTRGLNTEAFF
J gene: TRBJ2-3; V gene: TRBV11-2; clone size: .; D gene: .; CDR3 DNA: TGTGCCAGCAGCTACCGGGACCACTTAGATACGCAGTATTTT; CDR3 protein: CASSYRDHLDTQYF
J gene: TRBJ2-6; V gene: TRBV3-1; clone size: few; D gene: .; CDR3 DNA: TGTGCCAGCAGCCAAAAGGGGGCCAACGTCCTGACTTTC; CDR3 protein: CASSQKGANVLTF
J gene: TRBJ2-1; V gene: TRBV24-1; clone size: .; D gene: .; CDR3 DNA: TGTGCCACCAGTGATTCTAATCCCTGGCAGTTCTTC; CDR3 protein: CATSDSNPWQFF
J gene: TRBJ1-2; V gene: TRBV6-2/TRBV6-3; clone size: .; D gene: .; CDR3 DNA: TGTGCCAGCAGCCCAGACAGGATTAACTATGGCTACACCTTC; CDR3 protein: CASSPDRINYGYTF
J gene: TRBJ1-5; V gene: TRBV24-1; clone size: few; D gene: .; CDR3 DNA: TGTGCCACCAGTGATGGGGAGGGTCGCAATCAGCCCCAGCATTTT; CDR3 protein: CATSDGEGRNQPQHF
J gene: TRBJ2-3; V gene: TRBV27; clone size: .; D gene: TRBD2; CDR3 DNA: TGTGCCAGCAGTTCATACAAGACTAGCAGGGCAGATACGCAGTATTTT; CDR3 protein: CASSSYKTSRADTQYF
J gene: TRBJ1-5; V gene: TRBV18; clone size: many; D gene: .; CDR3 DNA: TGTGCCAGCTCACCACCGCAGGGAGGGGATCAGCCCCAGCATTTT; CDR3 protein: CASSPPQGGDQPQHF
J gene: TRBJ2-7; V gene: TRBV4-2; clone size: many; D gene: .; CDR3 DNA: TGTGCCAGCAGCCAAGGTCCAAGTCGCGAGCAGTACTTC; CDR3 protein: CASSQGPSREQYF
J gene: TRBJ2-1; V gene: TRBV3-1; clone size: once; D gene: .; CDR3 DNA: TGTGCCAGCAGCCAAGACAGAGCGTCAGGCGATGAGCAGTTCTTC; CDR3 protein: CASSQDRASGDEQFF
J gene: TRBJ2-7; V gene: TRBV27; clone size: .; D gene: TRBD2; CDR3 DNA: TGTGCCAGCAAGACTAGCGGGCCCTCCTACGAGCAGTACTTC; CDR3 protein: CASKTSGPSYEQYF
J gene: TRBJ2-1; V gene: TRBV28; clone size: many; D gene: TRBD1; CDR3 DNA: TGTGCCAGCAGTTTAGGGTGGGGGACAGGGTATTACAATGAGCAGTTCTTC; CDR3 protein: CASSLGWGTGYYNEQFF
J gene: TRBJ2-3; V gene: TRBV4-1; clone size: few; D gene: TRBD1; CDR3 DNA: TGCGCCAGCAGCCCCCCGGACAGGGGTTTCACAGATACGCAGTATTTT; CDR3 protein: CASSPPDRGFTDTQYF
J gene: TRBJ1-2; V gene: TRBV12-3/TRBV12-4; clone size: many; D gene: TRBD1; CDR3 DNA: TGTGCCAGCAGTTTCACCCTTTTGGGGACAGGGTTTGGCTACACCTTC; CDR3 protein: CASSFTLLGTGFGYTF
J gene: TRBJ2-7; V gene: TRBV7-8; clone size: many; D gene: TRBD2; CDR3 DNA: TGTGCCAGCAGAGAGCGCGGGGGGGGGTTCTACGAGCAGTACTTC; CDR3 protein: CASRERGGGFYEQYF
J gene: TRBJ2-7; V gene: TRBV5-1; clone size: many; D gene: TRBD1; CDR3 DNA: TGCGCCAGCAGCCAGGGGACAGGGGGACCCTACGAGCAGTACTTC; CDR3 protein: CASSQGTGGPYEQYF
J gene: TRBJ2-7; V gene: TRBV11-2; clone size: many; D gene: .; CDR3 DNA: TGTGCCAGCAGCTTAGACAGTCACTCCTACGAGCAGTACTTC; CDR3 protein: CASSLDSHSYEQYF
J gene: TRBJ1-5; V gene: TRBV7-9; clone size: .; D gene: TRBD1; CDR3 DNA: TGTGCCAGCAGCCCCGACAGGGTTCGTCAGCCCCAGCATTTT; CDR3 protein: CASSPDRVRQPQHF
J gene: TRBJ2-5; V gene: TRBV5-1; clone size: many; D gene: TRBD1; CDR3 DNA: TGCGCCAGCAGCCCGATCACAGGGGGGAAGACCCAGTACTTC; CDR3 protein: CASSPITGGKTQYF
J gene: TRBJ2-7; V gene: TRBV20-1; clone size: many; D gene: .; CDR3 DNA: TGCAGTGCAACCAACCGGGGGTACGAGCAGTACTTC; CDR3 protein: CSATNRGYEQYF
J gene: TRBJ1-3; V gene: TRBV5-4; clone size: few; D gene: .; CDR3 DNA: TGTGCCAGCAGCTTGGACCCCAAACACCAGAGCTTCGGAAACACCATATATTTT; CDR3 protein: CASSLDPKHQSFGNTIYF
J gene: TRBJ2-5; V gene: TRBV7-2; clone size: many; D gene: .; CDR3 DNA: TGTGCCAGCAGCATGTACCAAGAGACCCAGTACTTC; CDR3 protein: CASSMYQETQYF
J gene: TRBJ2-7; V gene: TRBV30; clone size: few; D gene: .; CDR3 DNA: TGTGCCTGGAGCCCCTCCTTCTACGAGCAGTACTTC; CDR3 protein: CAWSPSFYEQYF
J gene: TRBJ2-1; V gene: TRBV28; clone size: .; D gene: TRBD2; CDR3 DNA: TGTGCCAGCAGTACCGGGACTAGCGGGAACAATGAGCAGTTCTTC; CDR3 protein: CASSTGTSGNNEQFF
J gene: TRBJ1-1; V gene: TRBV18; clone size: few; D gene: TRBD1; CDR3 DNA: TGTGCCAGCTCACCAGGGGACAGGAGGAACACTGAAGCTTTCTTT; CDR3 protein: CASSPGDRRNTEAFF
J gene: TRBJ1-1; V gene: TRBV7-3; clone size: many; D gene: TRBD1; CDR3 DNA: TGTGCCAGCAGCTCCCGGGACAGGGATAAAGCTTTCTTT; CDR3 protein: CASSSRDRDKAFF
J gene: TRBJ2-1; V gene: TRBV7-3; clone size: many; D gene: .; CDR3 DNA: TGTGCCAGCCGCCCGACTGGCGGAGCCTACAATGAGCAGTTCTTC; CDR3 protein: CASRPTGGAYNEQFF
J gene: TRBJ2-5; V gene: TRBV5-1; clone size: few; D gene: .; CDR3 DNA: TGCGCCAGTTGGGGCGACAACTTGGAGACCCAGTACTTC; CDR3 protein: CASWGDNLETQYF
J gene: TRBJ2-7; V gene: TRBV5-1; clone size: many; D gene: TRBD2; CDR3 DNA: TGCGCCAGCAGCTTATTAGCTAGCGGATCCTACGAGCAGTACTTC; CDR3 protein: CASSLLASGSYEQYF
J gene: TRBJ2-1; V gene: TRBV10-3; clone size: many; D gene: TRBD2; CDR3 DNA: TGTGCCACTTACACGTCTAGCGGGAGAGGTAATGAGCAGTTCTTC; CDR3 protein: CATYTSSGRGNEQFF
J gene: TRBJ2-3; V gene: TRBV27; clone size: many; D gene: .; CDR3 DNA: TGTGCCAGCAGTCCCTCCTCCTTCTCAGATACGCAGTATTTT; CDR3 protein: CASSPSSFSDTQYF
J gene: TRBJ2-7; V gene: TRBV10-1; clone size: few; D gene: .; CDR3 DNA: TGCGCCAGCAGTGGACAGCCCCCCGACGAGCAGTACTTC; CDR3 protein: CASSGQPPDEQYF
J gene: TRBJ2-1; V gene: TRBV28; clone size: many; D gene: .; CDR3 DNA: TGTGCCAGCAAGTCTGGGAAACAGTCCTACAATGAGCAGTTCTTC; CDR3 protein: CASKSGKQSYNEQFF
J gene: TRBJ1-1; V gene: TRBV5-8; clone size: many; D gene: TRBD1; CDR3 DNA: TGTGCCAGCAGCTTGTCCCCTGGGACAGTCATGAACACTGAAGCTTTCTTT; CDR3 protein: CASSLSPGTVMNTEAFF
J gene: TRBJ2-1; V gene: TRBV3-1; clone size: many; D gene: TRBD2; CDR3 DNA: TGTGCCAGCAGCCAAGTATCCGGGACTAGCGACAATGAGCAGTTCTTC; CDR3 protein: CASSQVSGTSDNEQFF
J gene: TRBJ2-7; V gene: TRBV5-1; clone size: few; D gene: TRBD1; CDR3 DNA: TGCGCCAGCAGCCGGGACCCACAGGGGGACGTATCCTACGAGCAGTACTTC; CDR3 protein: CASSRDPQGDVSYEQYF
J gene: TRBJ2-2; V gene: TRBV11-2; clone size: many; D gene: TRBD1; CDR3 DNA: TGTGCCAGCAGCCCCCGGACAGGGTACACCGGGGAGCTGTTTTTT; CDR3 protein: CASSPRTGYTGELFF
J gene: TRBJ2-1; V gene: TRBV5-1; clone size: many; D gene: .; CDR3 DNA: TGCGCCAGCAGCTTGTTCCATGAGCAGTTCTTC; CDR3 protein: CASSLFHEQFF
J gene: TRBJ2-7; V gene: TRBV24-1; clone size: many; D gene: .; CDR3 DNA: TGTGCCACCAGTGACTCGCTCCAGGGGACGGACTACGAGCAGTACTTC; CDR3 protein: CATSDSLQGTDYEQYF
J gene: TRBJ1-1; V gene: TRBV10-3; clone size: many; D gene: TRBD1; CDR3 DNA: TGTGCCATCAGGACAGGGGGGAGCACTGAAGCTTTCTTT; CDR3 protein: CAIRTGGSTEAFF
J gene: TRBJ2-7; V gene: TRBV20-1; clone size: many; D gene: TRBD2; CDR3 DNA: TGCAGTGCTAGTGTAGCGGGCCTAACATCCTACGAGCAGTACTTC; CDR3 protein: CSASVAGLTSYEQYF
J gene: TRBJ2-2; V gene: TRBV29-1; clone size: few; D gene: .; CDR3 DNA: TGCAGCGTTGGGGGGCCCTCGGGGACCGGGGAGCTGTTTTTT; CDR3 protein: CSVGGPSGTGELFF
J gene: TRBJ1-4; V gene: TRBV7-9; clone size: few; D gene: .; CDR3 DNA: TGTGCCAGCAGCCCAGGGTTTGCAACTAATGAAAAACTGTTTTTT; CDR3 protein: CASSPGFATNEKLFF
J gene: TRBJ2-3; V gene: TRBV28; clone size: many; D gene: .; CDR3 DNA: TGTGCCAGCAGTTTAATCGGTAGCGGATGGGTGGATACGCAGTATTTT; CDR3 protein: CASSLIGSGWVDTQYF
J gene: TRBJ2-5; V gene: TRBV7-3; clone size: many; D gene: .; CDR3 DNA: TGTGCCAGCAGCTTCGCCCCACAAGAGACCCAGTACTTC; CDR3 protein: CASSFAPQETQYF
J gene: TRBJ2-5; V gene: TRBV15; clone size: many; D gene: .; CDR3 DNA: TGTGCCACCAGCAGAACAGCCCCAGGAGCCCAGTACTTC; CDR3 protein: CATSRTAPGAQYF
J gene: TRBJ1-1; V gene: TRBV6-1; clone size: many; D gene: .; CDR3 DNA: TGTGCCAGCAGTGAAGCGCTAGGAATCACTGAAGCTTTCTTT; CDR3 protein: CASSEALGITEAFF
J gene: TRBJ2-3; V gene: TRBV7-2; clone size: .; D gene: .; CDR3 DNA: TGTGCCAGCAGTTACAGAGGCACTTTCCAGTATTTT; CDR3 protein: CASSYRGTFQYF
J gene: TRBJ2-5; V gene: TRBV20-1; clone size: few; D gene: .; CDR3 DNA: TGCAGTGCTGGGGAAGGGGCGGGAGAGACCCAGTACTTC; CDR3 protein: CSAGEGAGETQYF
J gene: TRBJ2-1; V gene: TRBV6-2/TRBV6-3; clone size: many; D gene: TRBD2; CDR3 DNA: TGTGCCAGCGTACAAGGGTTTAGCGGGAGAAATGAGCAGTTCTTC; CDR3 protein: CASVQGFSGRNEQFF
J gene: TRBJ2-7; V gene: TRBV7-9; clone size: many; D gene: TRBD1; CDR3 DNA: TGTGCCAACAGCCCGGGGACAGAATCGATCTACGAGCAGTACTTC; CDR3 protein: CANSPGTESIYEQYF
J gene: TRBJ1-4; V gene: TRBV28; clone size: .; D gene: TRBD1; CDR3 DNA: TGTGCCAGCAGTTCCTGGACAGGCCGAACTAATGAAAAACTGTTTTTT; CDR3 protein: CASSSWTGRTNEKLFF
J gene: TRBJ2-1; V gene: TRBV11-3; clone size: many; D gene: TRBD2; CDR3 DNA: TGTGCCAGCAGCTTAGATGCTAGCGGAAATTACAATGAGCAGTTCTTC; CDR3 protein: CASSLDASGNYNEQFF
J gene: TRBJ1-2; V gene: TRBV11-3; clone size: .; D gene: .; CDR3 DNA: TGTGCCAGCGGGGTACAGGCTAACTATGGCTACACCTTC; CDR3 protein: CASGVQANYGYTF
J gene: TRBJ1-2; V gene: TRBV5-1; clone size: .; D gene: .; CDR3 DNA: TGCGCCAGCAGCTTGGCCAGTAGCGATGGCTACGCCTTC; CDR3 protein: CASSLASSDGYAF